The TCR beta chain described here comes from a study of graft-versus-host responses after intestinal transplantation. Across the study: Recipients got multivisceral, liver-intestinal, or isolated intestinal transplants. Study-wide findings and caveats: Early HvG declines after transplant were associated with peak circulating GvH clone levels.

CDR3 length: 14 amino acids. CDR1 MNHEY and CDR2 SVGAGI come from the germline V gene. The ends lost 5 bases at V and 6 bases at J; junction bases unmatched: 7. Irradiated stimulators labeled with violet dye, some 200,000 in number, were plated with some 200,000 CFSE-labeled responders. This clone was found a few times. Libraries were prepared by immunoSEQ multiplex PCR; TCRdb keeps only in-frame clonotypes and omits some of them. The sample includes some 22,000 clones, 40% to 45% of them seen just once. The material sequenced was alloreactive CD8+ T cells from a mixed lymphocyte reaction culture, taken before intestinal transplant. Noted subset: CFSE-low proliferating T cells sorted from approximately 6-day pre-transplant mixed lymphocyte reaction (GvH or HvG direction). The TCR was taken from a human patient who received an intestinal transplant. The chain links TRBV6-5 to TRBJ1-5, with 7 bases aligning to TRBD1. The CDR3 region has the DNA TGTGCCAGCAGTAATGCAGGGGGAAGTCAGCCCCAGCATTTT. It is translated as CASSNAGGSQPQHF.